The clone carrying this T cell receptor beta chain appeared a few times. Its matching antigen is unknown. Other DNA sequences in the sample encode the same CDR3. The data belong to a study of beta chain features in type 1 diabetes. The overall study: No patient-donor differences in age, gender, total cells or subset yield. Whole-study results and caveats: Researchers reported that naive, central memory and Treg TCRB repertoires appeared more similar in patients than in healthy donors. TCRB CDR3s from Type 1 diabetes patients were moderately but significantly shorter in all four CD4+ subsets.

Each sorted fraction was over 95% pure. CDR3 length: 13 residues. J gave up 2 bases and V 6 bases, and 0 bases lay outside the gene matches. CDR1 and CDR2 (germline): MNHEY, SVGAGI. All of the isolated RNA was reverse transcribed, so expressed TCRB transcripts were sequenced. Sequenced naive, central memory and regulatory T cell samples produced an average of around 3.5 million reads. This table comes from immunoSEQ multiplex PCR, and its TCRdb copy is limited to in-frame clones, with some not included. The repertoire consists of 160,000 or so clones, with about 9% occurring once and the leading ten covering around 0.56%.

The clonotype comes from a woman aged 18-30 years with type 1 diabetes. This chain connects TRBV6-5 to TRBJ2-7, with 11 bases aligning to TRBD1. The specimen sequenced was central memory CD4+ T cells from blood. The CDR3 reads CASRDRGPYEQYF. CDR3 sequence (DNA): TGTGCCAGCAGGGACAGGGGGCCCTACGAGCAGTACTTC.